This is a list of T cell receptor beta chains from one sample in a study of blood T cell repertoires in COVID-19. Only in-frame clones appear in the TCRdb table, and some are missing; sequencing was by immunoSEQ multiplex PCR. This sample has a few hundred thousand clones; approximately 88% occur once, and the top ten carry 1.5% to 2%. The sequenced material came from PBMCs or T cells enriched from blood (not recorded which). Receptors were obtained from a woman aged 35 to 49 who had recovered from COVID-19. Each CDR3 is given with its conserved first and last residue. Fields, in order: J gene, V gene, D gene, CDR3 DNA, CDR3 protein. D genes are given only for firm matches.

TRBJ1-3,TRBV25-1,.,TGTGCCAGCAGTGTTGGGAGGAGCTCTGGAAACACCATATATTTT,CASSVGRSSGNTIYF
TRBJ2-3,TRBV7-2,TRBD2,TGTGCCAGCAGCTTAGGGACTAGCGGGGGTACAGATACGCAGTATTTT,CASSLGTSGGTDTQYF
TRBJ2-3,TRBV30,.,TGTGCCTGGAGTGTGTCGGGAGTAGTTTCGCAGTATTTT,CAWSVSGVVSQYF
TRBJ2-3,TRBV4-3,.,TGCGCCAGCAGCCAAGTCATGGGGGCGAGCACAGATACGCAGTATTTT,CASSQVMGASTDTQYF
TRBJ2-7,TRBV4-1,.,TGCGCCAGCAGCCTACCCGGGGAATCCTACGAGCAGTACTTC,CASSLPGESYEQYF
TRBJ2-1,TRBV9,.,TGTGCCAGCAGCGTAGGCGGTCAGTACAATGAGCAGTTCTTC,CASSVGGQYNEQFF
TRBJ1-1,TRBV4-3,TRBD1,TGCGCCAGCAGCCAAGGACAGGGTATGAACACTGAAGCTTTCTTT,CASSQGQGMNTEAFF
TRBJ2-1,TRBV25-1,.,TGTGCCAGCAGTGAAGCCCAGAACAATGAGCAGTTCTTC,CASSEAQNNEQFF
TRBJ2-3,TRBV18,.,TGTGCCAGCTCTCGAGCGGTCACAGATACGCAGTATTTT,CASSRAVTDTQYF
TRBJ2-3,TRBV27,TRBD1,TGTGCCAGCAGTTTCCGGACAGGGCGAAATACGCAGTATTTT,CASSFRTGRNTQYF
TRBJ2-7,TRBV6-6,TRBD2,TGTGCCAGCAGTCGCCTTCCTCTAGCGGGAGGTTCCTACGAGCAGTACTTC,CASSRLPLAGGSYEQYF
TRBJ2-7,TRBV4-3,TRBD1,TGCGCCAGCAGCCAAACTGTCGGGACAGGGCCCTACGAGCAGTACTTC,CASSQTVGTGPYEQYF
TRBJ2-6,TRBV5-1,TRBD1,TGCGCCACCCACTCAGGGACAGGGGTAAATACTGGGGCCAACGTCCTGACTTTC,CATHSGTGVNTGANVLTF
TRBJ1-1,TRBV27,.,TGTGCCAGCAGTAATACAGTTACGAACACTGAAGCTTTCTTT,CASSNTVTNTEAFF
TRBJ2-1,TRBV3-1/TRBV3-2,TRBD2,TGTGCCAGCAGCCAAGGGACTAGCGGGAGGTATGAGCAGTTCTTC,CASSQGTSGRYEQFF
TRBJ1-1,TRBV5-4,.,TGTGCCAGCAGCGACACAAACACTGAAGCTTTCTTT,CASSDTNTEAFF
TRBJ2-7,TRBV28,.,TGTGCCAGCAGTGCCGGGACACTAAAATACGAGCAGTACTTC,CASSAGTLKYEQYF
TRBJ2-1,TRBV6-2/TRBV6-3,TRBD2,TGTGCCAGCAGTGGGTCCGGGACTAGCGGGGGCAATGAGCAGTTCTTC,CASSGSGTSGGNEQFF